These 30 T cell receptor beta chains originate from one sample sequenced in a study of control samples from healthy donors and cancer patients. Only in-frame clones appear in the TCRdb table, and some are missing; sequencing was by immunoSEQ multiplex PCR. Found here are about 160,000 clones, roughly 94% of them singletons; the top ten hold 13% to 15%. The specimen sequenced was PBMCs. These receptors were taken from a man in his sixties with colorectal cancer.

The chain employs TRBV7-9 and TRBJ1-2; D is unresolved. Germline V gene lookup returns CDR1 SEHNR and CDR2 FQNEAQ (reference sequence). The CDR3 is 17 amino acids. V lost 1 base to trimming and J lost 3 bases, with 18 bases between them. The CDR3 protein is CASSLGESEGADYGYTF. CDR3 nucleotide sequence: TGTGCCAGCAGCTTAGGCGAATCGGAGGGAGCAGACTATGGCTACACCTTC.

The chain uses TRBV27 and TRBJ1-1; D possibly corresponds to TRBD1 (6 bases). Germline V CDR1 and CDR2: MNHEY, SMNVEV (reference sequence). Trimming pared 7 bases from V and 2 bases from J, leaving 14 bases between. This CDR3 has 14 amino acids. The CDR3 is CASNLRGANTEAFF. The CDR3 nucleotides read TGTGCCAGCAATCTCCGGGGGGCAAACACTGAAGCTTTCTTT.

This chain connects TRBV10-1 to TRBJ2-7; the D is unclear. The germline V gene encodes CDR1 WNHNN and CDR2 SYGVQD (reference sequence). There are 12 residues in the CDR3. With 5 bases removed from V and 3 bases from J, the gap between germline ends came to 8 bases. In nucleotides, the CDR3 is TGCGCCAGCAGTTCGGACGGCTACGAGCAGTACTTC. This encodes CASSSDGYEQYF.

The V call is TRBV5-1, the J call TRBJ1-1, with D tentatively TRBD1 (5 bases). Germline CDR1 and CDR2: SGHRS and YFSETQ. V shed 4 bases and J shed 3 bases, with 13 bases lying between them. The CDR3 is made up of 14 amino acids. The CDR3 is CASSLLRDDTEAFF. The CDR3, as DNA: TGCGCCAGCAGCCTTCTTCGGGACGACACTGAAGCTTTCTTT.

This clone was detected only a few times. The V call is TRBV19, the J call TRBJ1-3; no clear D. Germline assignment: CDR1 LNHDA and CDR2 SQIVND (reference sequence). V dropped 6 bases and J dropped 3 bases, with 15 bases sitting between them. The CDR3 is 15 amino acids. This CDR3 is CASSRADGIGNTIYF. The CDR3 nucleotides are TGTGCCAGTAGCCGGGCGGACGGAATTGGAAACACCATATATTTT. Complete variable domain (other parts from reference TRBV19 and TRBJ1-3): DGGITQSPKYLFRKEGQNVTLSCEQNLNHDAMYWYRQDPGQGLRLIYYSQIVNDFQKGDIAEGYSVSREKKESFPLTVTSAQKNPTAFYLCASSRADGIGNTIYFGEGSWLTVV.

The CDR3 sequence is CASASTGTGDGYTF. In nucleotides, the CDR3 is TGTGCCAGCGCTAGCACCGGGACAGGGGATGGCTACACCTTC. The rearrangement joins TRBV27 to TRBJ1-2; 10 bases fit TRBD1. The CDR3 runs 14 residues. The J segment lost 6 bases and the V segment lost 8 bases, leaving 9 bases of the junction unmatched. Germline CDR1 reads MNHEY; CDR2 reads SMNVEV (reference sequence).

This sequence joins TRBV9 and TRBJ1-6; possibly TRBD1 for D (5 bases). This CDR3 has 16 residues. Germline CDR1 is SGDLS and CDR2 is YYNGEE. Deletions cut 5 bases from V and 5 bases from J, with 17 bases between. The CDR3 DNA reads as TGTGCCAGCAGGGTTGGGGGGGATCCTCATAATTCACCCCTCCACTTT. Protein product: CASRVGGDPHNSPLHF.

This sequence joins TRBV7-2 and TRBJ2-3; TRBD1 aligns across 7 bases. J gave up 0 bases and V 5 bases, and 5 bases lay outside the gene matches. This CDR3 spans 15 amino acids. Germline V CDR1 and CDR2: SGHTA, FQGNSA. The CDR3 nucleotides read TGTGCCAGCAGCCCAGACAGGGCTAGCACAGATACGCAGTATTTT. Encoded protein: CASSPDRASTDTQYF.

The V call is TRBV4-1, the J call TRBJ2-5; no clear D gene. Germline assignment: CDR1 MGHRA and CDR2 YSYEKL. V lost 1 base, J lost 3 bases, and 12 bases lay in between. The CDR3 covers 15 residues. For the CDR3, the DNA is TGCGCCAGCAGCCAAGTGCCCAGCCGGGAAGAGACCCAGTACTTC. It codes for CASSQVPSREETQYF.

The CDR3 spells CASSPLAGEATGELFF. CDR3 nucleotide sequence: TGTGCCAGTAGTCCGCTAGCGGGGGAAGCCACCGGGGAGCTGTTTTTT. This sequence joins TRBV19 and TRBJ2-2; TRBD2 matches 10 bases. The CDR3 covers 16 residues. Germline CDR1 and CDR2: LNHDA and SQIVND (reference sequence). Trimming removed 5 bases from V and 4 bases from J; junction bases left unmatched: 7.

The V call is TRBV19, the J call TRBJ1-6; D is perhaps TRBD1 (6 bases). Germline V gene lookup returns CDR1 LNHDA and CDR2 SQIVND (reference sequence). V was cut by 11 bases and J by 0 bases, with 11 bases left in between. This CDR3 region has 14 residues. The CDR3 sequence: CAVQGSSYNSPLHF. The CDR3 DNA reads TGTGCCGTACAGGGAAGCTCCTATAATTCACCCCTCCACTTT.

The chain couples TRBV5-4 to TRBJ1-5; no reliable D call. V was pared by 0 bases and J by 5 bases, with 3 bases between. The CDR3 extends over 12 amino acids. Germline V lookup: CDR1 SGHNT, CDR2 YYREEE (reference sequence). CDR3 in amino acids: CASSLDDQPQHF. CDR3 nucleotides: TGTGCCAGCAGCTTGGACGATCAGCCCCAGCATTTT.

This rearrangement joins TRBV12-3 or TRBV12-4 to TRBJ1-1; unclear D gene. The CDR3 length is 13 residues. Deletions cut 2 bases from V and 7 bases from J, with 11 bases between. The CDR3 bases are TGTGCCAGCAGTTTATTAGGAGGGAGTGAAGCTTTCTTT. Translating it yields CASSLLGGSEAFF.

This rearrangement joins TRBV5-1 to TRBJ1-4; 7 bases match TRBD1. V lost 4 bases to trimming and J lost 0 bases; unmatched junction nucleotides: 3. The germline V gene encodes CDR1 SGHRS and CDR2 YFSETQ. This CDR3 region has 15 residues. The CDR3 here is CASSQTGATNEKLFF. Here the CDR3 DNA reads TGCGCCAGCAGCCAAACAGGGGCAACTAATGAAAAACTGTTTTTT.

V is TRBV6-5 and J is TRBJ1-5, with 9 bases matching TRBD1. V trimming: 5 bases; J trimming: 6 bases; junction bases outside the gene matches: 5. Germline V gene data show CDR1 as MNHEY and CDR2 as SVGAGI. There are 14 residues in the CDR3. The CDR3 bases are TGTGCCAGCAGTCCGGACAGGGGCAGTCAGCCCCAGCATTTT. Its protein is CASSPDRGSQPQHF.

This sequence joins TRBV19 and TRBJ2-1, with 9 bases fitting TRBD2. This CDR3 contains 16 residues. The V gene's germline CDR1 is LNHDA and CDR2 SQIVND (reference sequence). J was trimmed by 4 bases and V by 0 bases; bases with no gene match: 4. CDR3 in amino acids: CASSIEVAGGYNEQFF. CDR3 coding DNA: TGTGCCAGTAGTATAGAAGTCGCGGGGGGGTACAATGAGCAGTTCTTC.

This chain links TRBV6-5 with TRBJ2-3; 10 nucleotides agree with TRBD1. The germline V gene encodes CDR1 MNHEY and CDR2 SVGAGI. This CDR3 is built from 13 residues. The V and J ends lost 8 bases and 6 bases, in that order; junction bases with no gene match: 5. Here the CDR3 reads CASLDRGRDTQYF. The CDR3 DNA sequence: TGTGCCAGCCTCGACAGGGGGCGGGATACGCAGTATTTT.

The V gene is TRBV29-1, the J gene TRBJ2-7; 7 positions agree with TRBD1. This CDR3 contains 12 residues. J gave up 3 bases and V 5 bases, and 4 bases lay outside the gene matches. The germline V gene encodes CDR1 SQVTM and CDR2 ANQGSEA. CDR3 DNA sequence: TGCAGCGTTAGACAGGGTAGCTACGAGCAGTACTTC. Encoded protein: CSVRQGSYEQYF.

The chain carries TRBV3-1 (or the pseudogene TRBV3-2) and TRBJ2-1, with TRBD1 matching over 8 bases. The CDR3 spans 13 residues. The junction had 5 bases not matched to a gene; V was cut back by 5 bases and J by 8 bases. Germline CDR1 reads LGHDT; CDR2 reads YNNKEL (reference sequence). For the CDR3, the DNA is TGTGCCAGCAGCACGGACAGGGAGGATGAGCAGTTCTTC. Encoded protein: CASSTDREDEQFF.

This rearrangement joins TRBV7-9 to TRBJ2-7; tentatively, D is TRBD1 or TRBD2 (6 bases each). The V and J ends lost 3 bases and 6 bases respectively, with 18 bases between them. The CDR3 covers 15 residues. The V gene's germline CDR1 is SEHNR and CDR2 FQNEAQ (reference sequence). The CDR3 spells CASSFPGGEGSEQYF. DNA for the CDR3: TGTGCCAGCAGCTTCCCCGGGGGCGAGGGGTCCGAGCAGTACTTC.

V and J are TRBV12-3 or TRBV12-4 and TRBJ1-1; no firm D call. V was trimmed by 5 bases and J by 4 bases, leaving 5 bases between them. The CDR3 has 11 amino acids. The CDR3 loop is CASSSGTEAFF. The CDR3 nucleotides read TGTGCCAGCAGTAGCGGCACTGAAGCTTTCTTT.

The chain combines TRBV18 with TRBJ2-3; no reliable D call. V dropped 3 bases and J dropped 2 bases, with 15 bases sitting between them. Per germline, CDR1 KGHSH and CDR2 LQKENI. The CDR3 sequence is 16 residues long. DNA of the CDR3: TGTGCCAGCTCACCTTACCTGGGCCCTCTCACAGATACGCAGTATTTT. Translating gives CASSPYLGPLTDTQYF.

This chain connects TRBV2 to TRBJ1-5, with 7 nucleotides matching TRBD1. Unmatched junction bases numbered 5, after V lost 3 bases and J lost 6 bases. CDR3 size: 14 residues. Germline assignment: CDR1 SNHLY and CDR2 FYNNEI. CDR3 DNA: TGTGCCAGCAGTGAGTCGGCAGGGGGTCAGCCCCAGCATTTT. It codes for CASSESAGGQPQHF.

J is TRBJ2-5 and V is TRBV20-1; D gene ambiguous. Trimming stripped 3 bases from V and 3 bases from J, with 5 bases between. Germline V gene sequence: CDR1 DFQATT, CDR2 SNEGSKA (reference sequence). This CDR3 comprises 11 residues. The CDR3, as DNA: TGCAGTGCTAGCGAGAAAGAGACCCAGTACTTC. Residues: CSASEKETQYF.

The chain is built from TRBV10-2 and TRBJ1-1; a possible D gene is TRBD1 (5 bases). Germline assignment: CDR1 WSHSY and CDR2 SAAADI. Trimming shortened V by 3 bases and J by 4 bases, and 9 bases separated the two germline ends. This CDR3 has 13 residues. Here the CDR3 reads CASSDGGPTEAFF. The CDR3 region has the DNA TGCGCCAGCAGTGATGGGGGACCCACTGAAGCTTTCTTT.

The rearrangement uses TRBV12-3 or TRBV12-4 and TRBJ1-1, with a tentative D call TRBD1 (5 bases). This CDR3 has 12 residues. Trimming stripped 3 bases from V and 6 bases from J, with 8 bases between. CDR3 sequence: CASSFGGAEAFF. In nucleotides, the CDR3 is TGTGCCAGCAGTTTTGGGGGGGCTGAAGCTTTCTTT.

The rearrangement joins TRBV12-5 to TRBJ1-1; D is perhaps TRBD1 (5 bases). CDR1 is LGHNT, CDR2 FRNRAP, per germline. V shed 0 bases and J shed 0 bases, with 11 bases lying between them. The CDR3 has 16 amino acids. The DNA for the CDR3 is TGTGCTAGTGGTTTGGTCGGACAAATCATGAACACTGAAGCTTTCTTT. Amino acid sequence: CASGLVGQIMNTEAFF.

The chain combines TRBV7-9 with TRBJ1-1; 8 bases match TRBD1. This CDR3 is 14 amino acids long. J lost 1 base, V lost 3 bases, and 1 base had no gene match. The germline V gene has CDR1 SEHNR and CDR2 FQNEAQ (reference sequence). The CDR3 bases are TGTGCCAGCAGCTTCGGGACAGGGAACACTGAAGCTTTCTTT. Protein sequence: CASSFGTGNTEAFF.

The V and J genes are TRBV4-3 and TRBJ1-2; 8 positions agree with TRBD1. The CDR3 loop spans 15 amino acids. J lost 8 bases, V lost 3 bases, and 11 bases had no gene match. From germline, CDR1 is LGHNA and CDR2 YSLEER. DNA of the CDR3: TGCGCCAGCAGCCAGGACAGGGAAGGGGGGCGAGGCTACACCTTC. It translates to CASSQDREGGRGYTF.

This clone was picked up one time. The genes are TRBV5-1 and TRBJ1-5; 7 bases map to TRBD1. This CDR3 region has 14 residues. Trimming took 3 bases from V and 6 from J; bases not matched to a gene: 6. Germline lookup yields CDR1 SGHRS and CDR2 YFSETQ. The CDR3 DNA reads TGCGCCAGCAGCTATGGGACAGCGGGTCAGCCCCAGCATTTT. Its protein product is CASSYGTAGQPQHF.